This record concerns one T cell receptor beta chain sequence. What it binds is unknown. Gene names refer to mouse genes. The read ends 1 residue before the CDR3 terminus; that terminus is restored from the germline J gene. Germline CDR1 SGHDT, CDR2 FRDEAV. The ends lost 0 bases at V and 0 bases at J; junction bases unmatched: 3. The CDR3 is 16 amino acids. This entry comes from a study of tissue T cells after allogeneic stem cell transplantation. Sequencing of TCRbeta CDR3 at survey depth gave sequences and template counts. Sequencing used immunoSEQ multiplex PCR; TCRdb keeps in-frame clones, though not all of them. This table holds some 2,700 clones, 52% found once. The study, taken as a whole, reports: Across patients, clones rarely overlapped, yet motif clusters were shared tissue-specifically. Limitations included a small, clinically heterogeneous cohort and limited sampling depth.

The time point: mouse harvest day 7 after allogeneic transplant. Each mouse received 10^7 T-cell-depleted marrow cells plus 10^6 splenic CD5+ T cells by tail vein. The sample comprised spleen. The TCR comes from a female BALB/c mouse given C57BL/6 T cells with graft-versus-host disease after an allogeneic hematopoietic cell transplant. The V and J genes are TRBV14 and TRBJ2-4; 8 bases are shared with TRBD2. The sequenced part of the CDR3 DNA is TGTGCCAGCAGTTTCTGGACTGGGCCTAGTCAAAACACCTTGTAC. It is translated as CASSFWTGPSQNTLY. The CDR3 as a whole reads CASSFWTGPSQNTLYF.